The 10 T cell receptor beta chains below come from one sample, sequenced in a study of blood T cell repertoires in COVID-19. TCRdb's table, derived via immunoSEQ multiplex PCR, lists solely in-frame clones and lacks some. The sample contains 200,000 or so clones, more than 75% of which appear only once. The sample was PBMCs or T cells enriched from blood (not recorded which). These receptors all come from a woman aged 40 to 50 with acute COVID-19.

The rearrangement links TRBV7-9 to TRBJ1-3, with unresolved D. This CDR3 has 11 residues. Trimming shortened V by 5 bases and J by 14 bases, and 13 bases separated the two germline ends. The germline V gene encodes CDR1 SEHNR and CDR2 FQNEAQ (reference sequence). CDR3 region: CASSPGGRLYF. For the CDR3, the DNA is TGTGCCAGCAGCCCTGGAGGAAGATTATATTTT.

This clone was detected once. The chain employs TRBV2 and TRBJ1-5; 11 bases agree with TRBD1. This CDR3 contains 16 residues. The germline CDR1 and CDR2 sequences are SNHLY and FYNNEI. V lost 7 bases, J lost 3 bases, and 8 bases stayed unmatched. CDR3 coding DNA: TGTGCCAGCACCTCAGGACAGGGGGCTAACAATCAGCCCCAGCATTTT. It encodes CASTSGQGANNQPQHF.

CDR3 DNA: TGTGCCAGCAGCAAAGTAGCGAATTCACCCCTCCACTTT. Its translation: CASSKVANSPLHF. The chain recombines TRBV21-1 with TRBJ1-6. TRBV21-1 is annotated as a pseudogene. The CDR3 length is 13 residues.

This sequence joins TRBV20-1 and TRBJ1-6; tentative D call: TRBD1 (5 bases). CDR3 length: 11 amino acids. Looked up from germline, CDR1 is DFQATT and CDR2 is SNEGSKA (reference sequence). V dropped 5 bases and J dropped 9 bases, with 8 bases sitting between them. CDR3: CSAYGGSPLHF. The CDR3 nucleotides read TGCAGTGCTTACGGGGGTTCACCCCTCCACTTT.

This clone was picked up many times. The chain uses TRBV2 and TRBJ2-2; 13 nucleotides match TRBD2. Unmatched junction bases numbered 6, after V lost 7 bases and J lost 7 bases. CDR1 and CDR2 from the germline V gene are SNHLY and FYNNEI. CDR3 size: 15 residues. The CDR3 reads CASNRLAGGGGELFF. The CDR3 nucleotides are TGTGCCAGCAATCGACTAGCGGGAGGTGGCGGGGAGCTGTTTTTT. Looking up the rest from reference TRBV2 and TRBJ2-2 gives the full variable domain: EPEVTQTPSHQVTQMGQEVILRCVPISNHLYFYWYRQILGQKVEFLVSFYNNEISEKSEIFDDQFSVERPDGSNFTLKIRSTKLEDSAMYFCASNRLAGGGGELFFGEGSRLTVL.

In this sample, this clone turned up a few times. The chain joins TRBV28 to TRBJ2-3; D not resolved. Trimming left V 5 bases short and J 0 bases short, with 3 bases between. The V gene's germline CDR1 is MDHEN and CDR2 SYDVKM. The CDR3 contains 12 residues. The CDR3 protein is CASSPSTDTQYF. CDR3 coding DNA: TGTGCCAGCAGTCCGAGCACAGATACGCAGTATTTT.

The chain uses TRBV4-1 and TRBJ1-1; 11 nucleotides match TRBD1. The CDR3 consists of 16 residues. The germline CDR1 and CDR2 sequences are MGHRA and YSYEKL. V lost 1 base and J lost 5; bases outside the gene matches: 6. The CDR3 nucleotides read TGCGCCAGCAGCCAAGGGCGTGGGACAGGGGGTACTGAAGCTTTCTTT. Protein sequence: CASSQGRGTGGTEAFF.

The chain employs TRBV7-2 and TRBJ2-3; 9 bases match TRBD2. The CDR3 consists of 16 residues. Trimming at V came to 5 bases and at J to 4 bases, leaving 10 bases not matched to a gene. Germline lookup yields CDR1 SGHTA and CDR2 FQGNSA. The CDR3 reads CASSARWASGADTQYF. The CDR3 DNA follows: TGTGCCAGCAGCGCAAGGTGGGCTAGCGGGGCAGATACGCAGTATTTT.

This chain uses TRBV10-3 with TRBJ2-2; D call uncertain. V lost 7 bases to trimming and J lost 3 bases, with 12 bases between them. Germline V lookup: CDR1 ENHRY, CDR2 SYGVKD. CDR3 length: 14 amino acids. CDR3 region: CAITHSADTGELFF. CDR3 coding DNA: TGTGCCATCACACACAGTGCTGACACCGGGGAGCTGTTTTTT.

The chain has TRBV7-9 and TRBJ2-6, with D possibly matching TRBD2 (5 bases). CDR3 size: 15 residues. From germline, CDR1 is SEHNR and CDR2 FQNEAQ (reference sequence). V lost 6 bases to trimming and J lost 2 bases, with 11 bases between them. Here the CDR3 reads CASSVSEAGANVLTF. DNA for the CDR3: TGTGCCAGCAGTGTCTCGGAGGCTGGGGCCAACGTCCTGACTTTC.